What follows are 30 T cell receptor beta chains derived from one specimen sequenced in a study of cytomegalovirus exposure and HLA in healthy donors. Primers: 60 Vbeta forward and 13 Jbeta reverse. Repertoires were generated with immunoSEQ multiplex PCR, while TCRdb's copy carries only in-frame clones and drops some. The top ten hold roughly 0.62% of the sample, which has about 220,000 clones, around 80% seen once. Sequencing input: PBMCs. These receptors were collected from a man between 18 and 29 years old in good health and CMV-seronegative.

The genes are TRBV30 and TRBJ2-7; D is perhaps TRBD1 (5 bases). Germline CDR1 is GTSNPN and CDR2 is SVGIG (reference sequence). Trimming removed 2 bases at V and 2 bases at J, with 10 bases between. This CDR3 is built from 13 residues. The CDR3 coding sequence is TGTGCCTGGAGTCTACGACAGCCCTACGAGCAGTACTTC. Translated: CAWSLRQPYEQYF.

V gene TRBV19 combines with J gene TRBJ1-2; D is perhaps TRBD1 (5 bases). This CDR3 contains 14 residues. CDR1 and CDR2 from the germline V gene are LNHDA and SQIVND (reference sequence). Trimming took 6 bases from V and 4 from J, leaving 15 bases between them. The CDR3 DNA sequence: TGTGCCAGTAGCACCCCGGGCGGGGGCTATGGCTACACCTTC. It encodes CASSTPGGGYGYTF.

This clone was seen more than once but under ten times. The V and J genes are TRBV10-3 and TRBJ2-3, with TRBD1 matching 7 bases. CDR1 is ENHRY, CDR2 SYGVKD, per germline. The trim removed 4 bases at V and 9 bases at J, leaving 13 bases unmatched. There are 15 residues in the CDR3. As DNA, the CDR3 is TGTGCCATCAGTGTCGAGGGCCTACCAGGGGGAACGCAGTATTTT. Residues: CAISVEGLPGGTQYF.

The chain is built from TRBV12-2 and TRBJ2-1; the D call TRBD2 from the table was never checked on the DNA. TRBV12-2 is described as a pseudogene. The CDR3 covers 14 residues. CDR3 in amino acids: CASRSSGSGNEQFF. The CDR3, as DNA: TGTGCAAGTCGCTCGAGCGGGAGTGGCAATGAGCAGTTCTTC.

CDR3 sequence reads: CASSQGGGLSEQYF. The CDR3 bases are TGCGCCAGCAGCCAAGGAGGGGGATTAAGCGAGCAGTACTTC. The chain combines TRBV4-1 with TRBJ2-7; a weak D match, TRBD1 (6 bases). CDR3 length: 14 residues. The V gene lost 1 base and the J gene lost 6 bases, with 13 bases spanning the gap. The germline CDR1 and CDR2 sequences are MGHRA and YSYEKL.

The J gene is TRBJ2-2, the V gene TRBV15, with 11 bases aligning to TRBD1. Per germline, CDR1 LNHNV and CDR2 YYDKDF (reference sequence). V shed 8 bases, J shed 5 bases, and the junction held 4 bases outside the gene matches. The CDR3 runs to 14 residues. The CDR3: CATQDRGLTGELFF. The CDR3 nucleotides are TGTGCCACCCAGGACAGGGGGCTTACCGGGGAGCTGTTTTTT.

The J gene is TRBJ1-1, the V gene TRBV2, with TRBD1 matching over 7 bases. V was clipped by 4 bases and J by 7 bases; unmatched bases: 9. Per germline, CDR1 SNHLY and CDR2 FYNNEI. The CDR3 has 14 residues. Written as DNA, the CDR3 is TGTGCCAGCAGTGTCACCGGAGGGGGCATTGAAGCTTTCTTT. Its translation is CASSVTGGGIEAFF. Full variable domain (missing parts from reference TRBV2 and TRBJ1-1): EPEVTQTPSHQVTQMGQEVILRCVPISNHLYFYWYRQILGQKVEFLVSFYNNEISEKSEIFDDQFSVERPDGSNFTLKIRSTKLEDSAMYFCASSVTGGGIEAFFGQGTRLTVV.

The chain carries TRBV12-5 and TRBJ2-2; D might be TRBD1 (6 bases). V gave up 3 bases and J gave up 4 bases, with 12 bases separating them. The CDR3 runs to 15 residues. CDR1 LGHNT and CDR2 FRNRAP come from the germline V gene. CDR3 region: CASGFLTGPTGELFF. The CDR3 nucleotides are TGTGCTAGTGGTTTCCTAACAGGGCCCACCGGGGAGCTGTTTTTT.

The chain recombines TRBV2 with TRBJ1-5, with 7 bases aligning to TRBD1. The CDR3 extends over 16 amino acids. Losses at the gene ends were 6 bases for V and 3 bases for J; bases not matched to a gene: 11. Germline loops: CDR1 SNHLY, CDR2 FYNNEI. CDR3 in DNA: TGTGCCAGCAGCCAGGGACAGTACCTCTTCAATCAGCCCCAGCATTTT. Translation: CASSQGQYLFNQPQHF.

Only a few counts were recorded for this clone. CDR3 bases: TGTGCCAGCTCTCTAGCGATGAGCTCCTACAATGAGCAGTTCTTC. It encodes CASSLAMSSYNEQFF. The rearrangement joins TRBV18 to TRBJ2-1; maybe TRBD2 (6 bases). The CDR3 runs 15 residues. Trimming pared 6 bases from V and 0 bases from J, leaving 12 bases between. CDR1 is KGHSH and CDR2 is LQKENI in the germline V gene.

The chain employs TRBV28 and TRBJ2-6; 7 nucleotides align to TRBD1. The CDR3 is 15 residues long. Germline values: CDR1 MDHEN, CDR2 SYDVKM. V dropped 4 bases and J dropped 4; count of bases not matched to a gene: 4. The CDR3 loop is CASSSTGDGANVLTF. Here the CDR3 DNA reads TGTGCCAGCAGTTCAACAGGGGACGGGGCCAACGTCCTGACTTTC.

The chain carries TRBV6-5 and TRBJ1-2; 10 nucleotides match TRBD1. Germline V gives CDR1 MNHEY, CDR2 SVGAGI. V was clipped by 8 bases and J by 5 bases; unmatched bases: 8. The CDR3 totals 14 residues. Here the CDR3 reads CASADRDRGYGYTF. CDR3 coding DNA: TGTGCCAGCGCCGACCGGGACAGGGGATATGGCTACACCTTC.

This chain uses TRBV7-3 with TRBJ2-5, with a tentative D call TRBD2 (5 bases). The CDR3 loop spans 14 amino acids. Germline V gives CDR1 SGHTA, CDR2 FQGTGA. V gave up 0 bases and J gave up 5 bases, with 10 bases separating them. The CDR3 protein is CASSLTGMGETQYF. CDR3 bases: TGTGCCAGCAGCTTAACCGGGATGGGGGAGACCCAGTACTTC.

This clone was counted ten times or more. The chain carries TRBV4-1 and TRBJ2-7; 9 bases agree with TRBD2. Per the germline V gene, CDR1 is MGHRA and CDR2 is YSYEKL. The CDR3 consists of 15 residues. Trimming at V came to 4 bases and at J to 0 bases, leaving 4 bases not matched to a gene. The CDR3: CASSLETSGSYEQYF. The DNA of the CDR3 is TGCGCCAGCAGCCTGGAGACTAGCGGCTCCTACGAGCAGTACTTC.

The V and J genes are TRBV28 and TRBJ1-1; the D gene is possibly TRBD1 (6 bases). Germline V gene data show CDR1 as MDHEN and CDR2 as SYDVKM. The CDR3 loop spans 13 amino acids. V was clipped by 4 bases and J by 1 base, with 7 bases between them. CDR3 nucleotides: TGTGCCAGCAGTTCGGGACAGAACACTGAAGCTTTCTTT. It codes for CASSSGQNTEAFF.

The CDR3 here is CAWSPSYGLAGGEPDTQYF. CDR3 nucleotide sequence: TGTGCCTGGAGCCCCTCATATGGACTAGCGGGAGGAGAGCCAGATACGCAGTATTTT. The V gene is TRBV30, the J gene TRBJ2-3; 14 nucleotides line up with TRBD2. Unmatched junction bases numbered 15, after V lost 3 bases and J lost 4 bases. The length of the CDR3 is 19 residues. CDR1 and CDR2 from the germline V gene are GTSNPN and SVGIG (reference sequence).

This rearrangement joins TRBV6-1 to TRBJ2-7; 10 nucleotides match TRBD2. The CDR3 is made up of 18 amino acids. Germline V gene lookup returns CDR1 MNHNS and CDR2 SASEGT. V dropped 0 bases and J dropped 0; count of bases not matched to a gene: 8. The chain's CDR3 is CASSEAAASGSSSYEQYF. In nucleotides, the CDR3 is TGTGCCAGCAGTGAAGCTGCGGCTAGCGGGAGTTCCTCCTACGAGCAGTACTTC.

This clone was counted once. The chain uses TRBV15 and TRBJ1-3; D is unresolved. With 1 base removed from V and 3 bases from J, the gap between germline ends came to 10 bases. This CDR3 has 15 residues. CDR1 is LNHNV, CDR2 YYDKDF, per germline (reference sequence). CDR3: CATSRVVGVGNTIYF. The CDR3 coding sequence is TGTGCCACCAGCAGAGTCGTCGGGGTTGGAAACACCATATATTTT.

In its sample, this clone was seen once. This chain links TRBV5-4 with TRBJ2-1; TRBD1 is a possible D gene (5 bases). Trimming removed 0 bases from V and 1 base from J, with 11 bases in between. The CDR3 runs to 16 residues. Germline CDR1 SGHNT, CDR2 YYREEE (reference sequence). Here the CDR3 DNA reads TGTGCCAGCAGCTTGGCCGAGACAGTTTCCTACAATGAGCAGTTCTTC. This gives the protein CASSLAETVSYNEQFF.

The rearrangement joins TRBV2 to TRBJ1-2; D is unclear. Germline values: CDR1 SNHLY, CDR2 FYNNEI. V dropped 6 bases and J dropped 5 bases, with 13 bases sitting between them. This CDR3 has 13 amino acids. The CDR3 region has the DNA TGTGCCAGCAGCGCCCGGGAAGATTATGGCTACACCTTC. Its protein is CASSAREDYGYTF.

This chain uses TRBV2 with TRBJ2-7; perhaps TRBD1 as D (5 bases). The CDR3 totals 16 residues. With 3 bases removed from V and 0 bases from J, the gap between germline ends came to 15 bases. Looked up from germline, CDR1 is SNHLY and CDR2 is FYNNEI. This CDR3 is CASSEWQGLSSYEQYF. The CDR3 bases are TGTGCCAGCAGTGAGTGGCAGGGCCTGAGCTCCTACGAGCAGTACTTC.

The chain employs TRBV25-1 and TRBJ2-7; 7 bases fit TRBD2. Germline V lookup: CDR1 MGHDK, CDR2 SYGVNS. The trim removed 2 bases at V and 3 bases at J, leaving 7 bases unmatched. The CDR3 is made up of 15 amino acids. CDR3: CASSEGPGGGYEQYF. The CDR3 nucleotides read TGTGCCAGCAGTGAAGGCCCGGGAGGCGGCTACGAGCAGTACTTC.

CDR3 bases: TGTGCCAAAAACCGGGACAGCAACTATGGCTACACCTTC. This codes for CAKNRDSNYGYTF. The chain joins TRBV2 to TRBJ1-2, with TRBD1 identical over 7 bases. This CDR3 has 13 residues. CDR1 is SNHLY and CDR2 is FYNNEI in the germline V gene. J was trimmed by 2 bases and V by 10 bases; bases with no gene match: 7.

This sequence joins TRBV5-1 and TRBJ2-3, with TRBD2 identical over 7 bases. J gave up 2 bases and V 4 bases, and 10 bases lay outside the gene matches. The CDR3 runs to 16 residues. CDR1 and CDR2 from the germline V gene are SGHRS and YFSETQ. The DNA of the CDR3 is TGCGCCAGCAGCACTCGGGGAGCGGGGTTCACAGATACGCAGTATTTT. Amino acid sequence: CASSTRGAGFTDTQYF.

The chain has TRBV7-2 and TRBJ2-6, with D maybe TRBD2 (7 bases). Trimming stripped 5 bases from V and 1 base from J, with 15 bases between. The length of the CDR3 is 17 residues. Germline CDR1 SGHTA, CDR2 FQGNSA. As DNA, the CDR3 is TGTGCCAGCAGCCCGGGGGGCGGGAGTTCTGGGGCCAACGTCCTGACTTTC. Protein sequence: CASSPGGGSSGANVLTF.

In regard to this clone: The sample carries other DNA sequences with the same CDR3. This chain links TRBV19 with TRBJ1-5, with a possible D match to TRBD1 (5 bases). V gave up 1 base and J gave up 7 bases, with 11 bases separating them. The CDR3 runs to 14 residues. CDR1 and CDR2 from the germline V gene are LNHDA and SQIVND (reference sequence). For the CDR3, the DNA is TGTGCCAGTAGTATAGTTGGGGCGGGGCAGCCCCAGCATTTT. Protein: CASSIVGAGQPQHF.

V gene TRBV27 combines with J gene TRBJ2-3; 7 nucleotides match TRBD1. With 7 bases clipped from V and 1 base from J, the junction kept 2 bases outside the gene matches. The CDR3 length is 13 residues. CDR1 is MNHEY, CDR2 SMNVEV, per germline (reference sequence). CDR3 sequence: CASIGTGTDTQYF. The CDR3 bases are TGTGCCAGCATTGGGACAGGCACAGATACGCAGTATTTT.

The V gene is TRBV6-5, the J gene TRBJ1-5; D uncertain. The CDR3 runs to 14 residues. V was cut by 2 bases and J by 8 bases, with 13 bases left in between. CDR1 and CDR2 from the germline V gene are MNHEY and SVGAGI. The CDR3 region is CASSYNPELEPQHF. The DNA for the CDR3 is TGTGCCAGCAGTTACAACCCGGAGCTGGAGCCCCAGCATTTT.

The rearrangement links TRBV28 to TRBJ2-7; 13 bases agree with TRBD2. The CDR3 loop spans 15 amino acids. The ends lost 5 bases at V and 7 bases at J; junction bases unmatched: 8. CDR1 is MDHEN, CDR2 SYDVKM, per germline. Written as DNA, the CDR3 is TGTGCCAGCAGTCCCCGGGGACTAGCGGGAAATGAGCAGTACTTC. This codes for CASSPRGLAGNEQYF.

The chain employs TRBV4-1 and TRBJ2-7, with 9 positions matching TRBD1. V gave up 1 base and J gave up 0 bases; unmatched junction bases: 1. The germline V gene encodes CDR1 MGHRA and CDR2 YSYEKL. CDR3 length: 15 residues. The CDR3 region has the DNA TGCGCCAGCAGCCAAGGGGACAGGGCCTCCTACGAGCAGTACTTC. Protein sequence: CASSQGDRASYEQYF.